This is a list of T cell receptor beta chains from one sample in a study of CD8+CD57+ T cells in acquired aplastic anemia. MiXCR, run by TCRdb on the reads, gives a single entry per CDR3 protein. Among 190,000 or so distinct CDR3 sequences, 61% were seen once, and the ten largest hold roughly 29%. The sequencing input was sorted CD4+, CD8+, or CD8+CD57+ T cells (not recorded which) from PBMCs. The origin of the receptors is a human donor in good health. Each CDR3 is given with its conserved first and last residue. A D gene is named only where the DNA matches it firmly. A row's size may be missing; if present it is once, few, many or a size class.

TGTGCCACCAGCAGAGATGGGGACCCGCGCACCGGGGAGCTGTTTTTT CATSRDGDPRTGELFF TRBJ2-2 NA TRBV15 NA
TGCAGTGCTAGAGATGGCCCGTCCGGGAAACCGAAATTC CSARDGPSGKPKF TRBJ2-7 NA TRBV20-1 NA
TGTGCCAGCAGCCAAGATTATGACAGGGTCGAAAGTTATAATGAAAAACTGTTTTTT CASSQDYDRVESYNEKLFF TRBJ1-4 TRBD1 TRBV4-2 NA
TGTGCCAGCAGCTCTGGGGGGGGTCAGCCCCAGCATTTT CASSSGGGQPQHF TRBJ1-5 NA TRBV6-4 NA
TGTGCCAGTAGTTTCCGACAGAACAACTATGGCTACACCTTC CASSFRQNNYGYTF TRBJ1-2 NA TRBV19 NA
TGCGCCAGCAGCCAAGGGAGGACTGCCGCTAATGAAAAACTGTTTTTT CASSQGRTAANEKLFF TRBJ1-4 NA TRBV4-1 NA
TGTGCCATCAGAACGGGACAGGGCTACGAGCAGTACTTC CAIRTGQGYEQYF TRBJ2-7 TRBD1 TRBV10-3 NA
TGCAGCGTAGGGGTTATAGGGCGGGCTTTCTTT CSVGVIGRAFF TRBJ1-1 NA TRBV29-1 NA
TGTGCCAGCAGCCCAAGGACAGGGGGCCTAATCACTGAAGCTTTCTTT CASSPRTGGLITEAFF TRBJ1-1 TRBD1 TRBV7-3 many
TGTGCCAGCAGTCCAATATTAGCGGGGGGCCCCTACGAGCAGTACTTC CASSPILAGGPYEQYF TRBJ2-7 TRBD2 TRBV12-3/TRBV12-4 NA
TGTGCCAGCGACGGGTGGGGCACCCGCGGCTACGAGCAGTACTTC CASDGWGTRGYEQYF TRBJ2-7 NA TRBV19 NA
TGCAGTGCTAGGATGGCGGGGGGGCAAGCGCAGTACTTC CSARMAGGQAQYF TRBJ2-7 TRBD2 TRBV20-1 NA
TGTGCCACCAGCAGAGAACTAGCGGAGCTCGAGCAGTACTTC CATSRELAELEQYF TRBJ2-7 TRBD2 TRBV15 NA
TGTGCCAGCAAAAGGGACGGGAGGGGGTGGGGGCGCAGGAACACTGAAGCTTCCTTT CASKRDGRGWGRRNTEASF TRBJ1-1 NA TRBV2 NA
TGTGCTAGCAGCTTAGGGGGACGACAGGGGGCTTATTCGGCGAACACCGGGGAGCTGTTTTTT CASSLGGRQGAYSANTGELFF TRBJ2-2 TRBD1 TRBV7-7 NA
TGTGCCAGCACGGGACAGGGGTACACAGATACGCAGTATTTT CASTGQGYTDTQYF TRBJ2-3 TRBD1 TRBV2 few
TGCGCCAGCAGCCTCCCGGGAGGCCACACCGGGGAGCTGTTTTTT CASSLPGGHTGELFF TRBJ2-2 TRBD2 TRBV4-1 many
TGTGTCAGTAGCCGGGGTACTGGGGAGACCCAGTACTTC CVSSRGTGETQYF TRBJ2-5 NA TRBV19 NA
TGTGCCAGCAGTTTAGGTCCGAGGGGACAGGGGAACTATGGCTACACCTTC CASSLGPRGQGNYGYTF TRBJ1-2 TRBD1 TRBV12-3/TRBV12-4 NA
TGCAGTGCGCCCGGTCGGCTAGAGCAGTACTTC CSAPGRLEQYF TRBJ2-7 NA TRBV20-1 once
TGTGCCAGCAGCCTTACAGGGACGAAGAATCAGCCCCAGCATTTT CASSLTGTKNQPQHF TRBJ1-5 NA TRBV9 NA
TGTGCCAGCAGTTCGGACGGAGCCTACGAGCAGTACTTC CASSSDGAYEQYF TRBJ2-7 NA TRBV9 few
TGTGCCAGCAGCTTACGGGGGGCGGGACGGGATGAGCAGTTCTTC CASSLRGAGRDEQFF TRBJ2-1 NA TRBV5-5 NA
TGTGCCATCAGTTCGGACAGTTATTATGGCTACACCTTC CAISSDSYYGYTF TRBJ1-2 NA TRBV10-3 NA
TGTGCCAGCAGTTTACAGCTTAGCACAGATACGCAGTATTTT CASSLQLSTDTQYF TRBJ2-3 NA TRBV2 NA
TGTGCCAGCAGCCGGCCGGGACAGGGTTTTCGTGGCACTGAAGCTTTCTTT CASSRPGQGFRGTEAFF TRBJ1-1 TRBD1 TRBV14 NA
TGTGCCAGCAGCGGACAGGGACCGAACACCGGGGAGCTGTTTTTT CASSGQGPNTGELFF TRBJ2-2 TRBD1 TRBV2 NA
TGTGCCAGTAGTCCAGCCGGTCGAGGGGTGCCCCAGCATTTT CASSPAGRGVPQHF TRBJ1-5 NA TRBV19 once
TGTGCCAGCAGTTTCTTACCCGTGTCGCTTCGGGGGGGATTCTTCTTC CASSFLPVSLRGGFFF TRBJ2-1 TRBD2 TRBV12-3/TRBV12-4 NA
TGTGCCAGCAGCGGGGACCAGACCGGCGAGCAGTACTTC CASSGDQTGEQYF TRBJ2-7 NA TRBV11-3 NA
TGCAGTGCCCGGATATGGGACAGGCAAGAGACCCAGTACTTC CSARIWDRQETQYF TRBJ2-5 TRBD1 TRBV20-1 NA
TGTGCCAGCAGCGGGACGTCTTCCTACGAGCAGTACTTC CASSGTSSYEQYF TRBJ2-7 NA TRBV9 many
TGTGCCACCAGTGAGGGCCGGGGCAATCAGCCCCAGCATTTT CATSEGRGNQPQHF TRBJ1-5 NA TRBV24-1 NA
TGTGCCACCAGTGATTCCCAAGACAGGAGCTCCTACGAGCAGTACTTC CATSDSQDRSSYEQYF TRBJ2-7 NA TRBV24-1 many
TGTGCCATGGGCAGACAGAGCTCCTACGAGCAGTACTTC CAMGRQSSYEQYF TRBJ2-7 NA TRBV10-3 few